This TCR beta chain was captured in a study of blood T cell repertoires in COVID-19. The wider study: Acute-phase and convalescent COVID-19 samples originated in the United States, Italy and Spain. T cells, B-cell-depleted T cells, or PBMCs provided the cDNA or gDNA that served as material.

Original processing methods: Using reference gene primer amplification, nucleated cell counts were estimated. The repertoire was sequenced with immunoSEQ multiplex PCR; TCRdb's copy has only in-frame clones and lacks some. That table gives V, J and clone size, and the DNA gave D and trimming. The sample gives 150,000 to 200,000 clones, roughly 76% of which show up once; roughly 7.8% is in the top ten. The CDR3 runs to 15 residues. CDR1 and CDR2 (germline): KGHDR, SFDVKD. V was clipped by 5 bases and J by 7 bases; unmatched bases: 6. This TCR was sampled from a woman between 45 and 60 years old with active or convalescent COVID-19. The rearrangement joins TRBV24-1 to TRBJ1-6, with 8 bases matching TRBD1. The sample taken for sequencing was peripheral blood. CDR3 loop: CATSVLQGVNSPLHF. CDR3 DNA sequence: TGTGCCACCAGTGTTCTACAGGGGGTGAATTCACCCCTCCACTTT.